The next 11 T cell receptor beta chains were all read from a single sample in a study of CD8+ T cells in alopecia areata. Extraction of RNA preceded its reverse transcription into cDNA, which served as the sequencing template. Sequenced by immunoSEQ multiplex PCR; TCRdb stores in-frame clones only, minus some. The sample gives more than 95,000 clones, around 59% of which show up once; about 9% is in the top ten. The sample was CD4+ T cells sorted from blood. The receptor set was obtained from a human donor in good health.

The V call is TRBV5-1, the J call TRBJ2-1; D not certain. This CDR3 is 11 amino acids long. Trimming removed 0 bases from V and 5 bases from J, with 0 bases in between. Germline V CDR1 and CDR2: SGHRS, YFSETQ. CDR3 coding DNA: TGCGCCAGCAGCTTGGACAATGAGCAGTTCTTC. Translated, it gives CASSLDNEQFF.

With regard to this clone: Other DNA sequences in this sample translate to the same CDR3. The DNA of the CDR3 is TGTGCCTGGAGTGTACTTCTGGCGGGTCGTACCCCGGGGGGGCGGGAGCAGTTCTTC. It is translated as CAWSVLLAGRTPGGREQFF. The chain couples TRBV30 to TRBJ2-1, with 8 bases that match TRBD2. The CDR3 loop spans 19 amino acids. Losses at the gene ends were 0 bases for V and 10 bases for J; bases not matched to a gene: 23. Germline lookup yields CDR1 GTSNPN and CDR2 SVGIG (reference sequence).

This rearrangement joins TRBV27 to TRBJ2-2; D unclear. Between the trimmed V and J ends, which lost 5 bases and 5 bases, there was a span of 12 bases. In germline, CDR1 is MNHEY, CDR2 SMNVEV (reference sequence). The CDR3 sequence is 14 residues long. As DNA, the CDR3 is TGTGCCAGCAGTCTCCTCTCTAGAACCGGGGAGCTGTTTTTT. Translated: CASSLLSRTGELFF.

The chain carries TRBV29-1 and TRBJ2-5, with D possibly being TRBD2 (6 bases). The germline CDR1 and CDR2 sequences are SQVTM and ANQGSEA. The CDR3 runs 14 residues. V lost 1 base to trimming and J lost 5 bases, with 14 bases between them. CDR3 region: CSVEGRLVVETQYF. The DNA of the CDR3 is TGCAGCGTTGAAGGGAGACTAGTTGTGGAGACCCAGTACTTC.

The V gene is TRBV5-1, the J gene TRBJ2-4, with TRBD1 identical over 7 bases. Per germline, CDR1 SGHRS and CDR2 YFSETQ. The CDR3 totals 16 residues. After removal of 2 bases from V and 1 base from J, the junction contained 6 bases not matched to a gene. This CDR3 is CASSLTGARAKNIQYF. The CDR3 region has the DNA TGCGCCAGCAGCTTAACAGGGGCTCGGGCCAAAAACATTCAGTACTTC.

The chain couples TRBV28 to TRBJ2-5, with a possible D match to TRBD2 (7 bases). Between the trimmed V and J ends, which lost 7 bases and 2 bases, there was a span of 11 bases. Germline CDR1 and CDR2: MDHEN and SYDVKM. CDR3 length equals 13 residues. The CDR3 sequence is CASTEGGQETQYF. The CDR3 DNA is TGTGCCAGCACGGAGGGGGGGCAAGAGACCCAGTACTTC.

The genes are TRBV29-1 and TRBJ2-7, with 8 nucleotides matching TRBD1. J lost 6 bases, V lost 5 bases, and 9 bases had no gene match. There are 13 residues in the CDR3. Per germline, CDR1 SQVTM and CDR2 ANQGSEA. The chain's CDR3 is CSVIQGAQSEQYF. DNA for the CDR3: TGCAGCGTTATCCAGGGGGCGCAAAGCGAGCAGTACTTC.

The chain links TRBV5-6 to TRBJ2-1; D call uncertain. The CDR3 is 14 amino acids. Per germline, CDR1 SGHDT and CDR2 YYEEEE. The V and J ends lost 1 base and 8 bases respectively, with 13 bases between them. The CDR3 protein is CASSLTAVGDEQFF. CDR3 coding DNA: TGTGCCAGCAGCTTGACGGCTGTTGGCGATGAGCAGTTCTTC.

The rearrangement joins TRBV6-6 to TRBJ2-6; possibly TRBD1 for D (6 bases). Germline CDR1 reads MNHNY; CDR2 reads SVGAGI (reference sequence). Trimming shortened V by 6 bases and J by 3 bases, and 15 bases separated the two germline ends. CDR3 length equals 16 residues. CDR3 nucleotides: TGTGCCAGCAGCGCACCAGGGGATTATGGGGCCAACGTCCTGACTTTC. Its translation: CASSAPGDYGANVLTF.

The chain employs TRBV30 and TRBJ1-5; D not resolved. The CDR3 covers 13 residues. Per the germline V gene, CDR1 is GTSNPN and CDR2 is SVGIG (reference sequence). Deletions cut 0 bases from V and 9 bases from J, with 12 bases between. CDR3: CAWSVEGSGPQHF. The CDR3 DNA sequence: TGTGCCTGGAGTGTAGAAGGGTCGGGGCCCCAGCATTTT.

This clone was picked up a small number of times. V is TRBV21-1 and J is TRBJ2-1; the table gives TRBD1 as D, unverified against the DNA. TRBV21-1 is tagged as a pseudogene. The CDR3 contains 10 residues. This CDR3 is CASSRDREFF. The CDR3 nucleotides read TGTGCCAGCAGCAGAGACAGGGAGTTCTTC.